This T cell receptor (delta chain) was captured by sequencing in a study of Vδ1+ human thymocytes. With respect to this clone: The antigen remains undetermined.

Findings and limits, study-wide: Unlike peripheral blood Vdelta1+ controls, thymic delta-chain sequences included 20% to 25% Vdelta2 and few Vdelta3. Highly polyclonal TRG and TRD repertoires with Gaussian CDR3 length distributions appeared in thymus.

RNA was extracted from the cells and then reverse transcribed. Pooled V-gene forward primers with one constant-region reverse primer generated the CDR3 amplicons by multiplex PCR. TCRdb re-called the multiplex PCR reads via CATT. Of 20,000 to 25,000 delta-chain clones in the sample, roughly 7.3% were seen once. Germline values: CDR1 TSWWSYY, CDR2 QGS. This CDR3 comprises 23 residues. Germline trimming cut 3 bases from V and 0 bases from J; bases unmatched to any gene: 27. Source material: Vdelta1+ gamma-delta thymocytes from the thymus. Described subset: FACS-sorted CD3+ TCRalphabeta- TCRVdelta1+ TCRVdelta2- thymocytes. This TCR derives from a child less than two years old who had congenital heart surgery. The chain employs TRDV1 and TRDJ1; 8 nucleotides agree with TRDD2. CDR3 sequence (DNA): TGTGCTCTTGGGGACCCCACCTCTTCCTACCGGGTCGGGGGTCCCCCGTACACCGATAAACTCATCTTT. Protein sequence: CALGDPTSSYRVGGPPYTDKLIF.